Reported below is one TCR beta chain. The sample is drawn from a study of shared clonotypes between healthy human individuals. Execution of the assay was at deep level. Sequenced by immunoSEQ multiplex PCR; TCRdb stores in-frame clones only, minus some. The repertoire holds over 1.4 million clones, with roughly 96% as singletons. The TCR sequence derives from a man aged 25 to 45 in good health. Specimen: naive CD4+ T cells sorted from blood. Documented subset: CD45RA+ positively selected.

The CDR3 loop is CASSQAGEETQYF. The CDR3 DNA sequence: TGTGCCAGCAGCCAAGCGGGGGAAGAGACCCAGTACTTC. The chain recombines TRBV4-2 with TRBJ2-5; D is perhaps TRBD2 (6 bases). The CDR3 is made up of 13 amino acids. V was clipped by 1 base and J by 3 bases, with 6 bases between them. CDR1 LGHNA and CDR2 YNFKEQ come from the germline V gene.